This T cell receptor beta chain was sequenced for a study of CD8 T cells in ankylosing spondylitis. Germline V gene sequence: CDR1 MDHEN, CDR2 SYDVKM. The CDR3 has 13 amino acids. Trimming took 5 bases from V and 5 from J, leaving 10 bases between them. 5'-RACE, quantitative and with molecular barcodes, yielded the TCR beta libraries. TCRdb redid the calling of the 5' RACE reads with MiXCR, one entry per CDR3 protein. Of over 200,000 distinct CDR3 sequences listed, over 9.5% are singletons. Study-level results: Disease-linked clones had a CD8+ phenotype and relatively low frequency in peripheral blood. Significant enrichment of disease-linked clones was reportedly seen in matched ankylosing spondylitis synovial fluid. A TCR beta motif of about 8 highly homologous variants appeared characteristic of ankylosing spondylitis blood.

A note on this clonotype: Its specificity is not known.

The TCR was taken from a male donor with ankylosing spondylitis or in good health (not recorded which). This chain uses TRBV28 with TRBJ2-1; possible D gene TRBD1, 6 bases. Sequenced material: blood, either unsorted or a sorted T cell fraction (not recorded which). The chain's CDR3 is CASSRTGNNEQFF. DNA for the CDR3: TGTGCCAGCAGTCGAACAGGGAACAATGAGCAGTTCTTC.